One T cell receptor beta chain is described in this entry. The sample originates from a study of blood T cell repertoires in COVID-19. The protocol was immunoSEQ multiplex PCR, while the TCRdb copy is restricted to in-frame clones and leaves out a portion. The profile shows 150,000 to 200,000 clones, 82% of them singletons. One Seattle source followed patients from active infection through their disease course. This sequence originates from a woman in her sixties with COVID-19, enrolled during active disease. The sequenced material came from peripheral blood.

The chain's CDR3 is CASSPPTGTGNEKLFF. The DNA of the CDR3 is TGTGCCAGCAGCCCACCAACCGGGACAGGGAACGAAAAACTGTTTTTT. This chain links TRBV28 with TRBJ1-4; 9 nucleotides agree with TRBD1. This CDR3 is 16 amino acids long. Trimming at V came to 6 bases and at J to 8 bases, leaving 13 bases not matched to a gene. Germline lookup yields CDR1 MDHEN and CDR2 SYDVKM.